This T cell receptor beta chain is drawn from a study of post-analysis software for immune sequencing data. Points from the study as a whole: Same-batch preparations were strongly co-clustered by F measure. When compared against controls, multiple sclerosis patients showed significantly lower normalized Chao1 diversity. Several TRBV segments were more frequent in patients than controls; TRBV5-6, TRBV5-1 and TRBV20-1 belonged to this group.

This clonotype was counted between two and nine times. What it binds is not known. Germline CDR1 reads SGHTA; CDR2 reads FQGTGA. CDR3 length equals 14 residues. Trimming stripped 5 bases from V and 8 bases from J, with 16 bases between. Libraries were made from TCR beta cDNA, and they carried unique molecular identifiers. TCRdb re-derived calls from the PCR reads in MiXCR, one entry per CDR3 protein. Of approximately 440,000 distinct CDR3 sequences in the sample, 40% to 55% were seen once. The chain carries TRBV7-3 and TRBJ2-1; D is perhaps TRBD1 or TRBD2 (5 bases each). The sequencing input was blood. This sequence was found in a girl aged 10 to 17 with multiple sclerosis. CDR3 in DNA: TGTGCCAGCAGCCACCGGGACGGTGACGATGAGCAGTTCTTC. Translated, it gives CASSHRDGDDEQFF.